This T cell receptor (beta chain) was recorded in a study of blood T cell repertoires in COVID-19. Using immunoSEQ multiplex PCR, the repertoire was profiled, and TCRdb retains in-frame clones only, with some absent. This sample carries some 150,000 clones, about 86% of them seen once, and the ten largest clones take 3.6%. The CDR3 is 15 residues long. V was clipped by 3 bases and J by 10 bases; unmatched bases: 12. Germline V gene data show CDR1 as MDHEN and CDR2 as SYDVKM. The genes are TRBV28 and TRBJ2-1, with TRBD1 matching over 7 bases. The sequence came from a woman aged 45-65 years in a cohort exposed to, infected with or recovered from COVID-19 (not recorded which). Specimen: PBMCs or T cells enriched from blood (not recorded which). As DNA, the CDR3 is TGTGCCAGCAGTTTCGAGAGGGGGCTTTCGGGAGAGCAGTTCTTC. Translation: CASSFERGLSGEQFF.